The source of this T cell receptor beta chain is a study of Ad26.COV2.S vaccination and SARS-CoV-2 variants. This table comes from immunoSEQ multiplex PCR, and its TCRdb copy is limited to in-frame clones, with some not included. The sample has about 440,000 clones; around 91% are singletons. Treatment denoted: about 20 received Ad26.COV2.S at low or high dose, single or two shots; 5 received placebo; per-sample allocation not given. The samples date from day 63 after the first vaccine or placebo injection. The CDR3 totals 15 residues. Trimming removed 4 bases at V and 6 bases at J, with 19 bases between. Germline V gene lookup returns CDR1 LNHDA and CDR2 SQIVND (reference sequence).

The V and J genes are TRBV19 and TRBJ2-7, with D uncertain. The receptor's source is a person aged 18-65 years who received the Ad26.COV2.S COVID-19 vaccine or a placebo. Material: peripheral blood, obtained in a trial of Ad26.COV2.S vaccine versus placebo. The CDR3 loop is CASSNGDTTFAEQYF. CDR3 bases: TGTGCCAGTAGTAATGGCGATACTACCTTCGCCGAGCAGTACTTC.